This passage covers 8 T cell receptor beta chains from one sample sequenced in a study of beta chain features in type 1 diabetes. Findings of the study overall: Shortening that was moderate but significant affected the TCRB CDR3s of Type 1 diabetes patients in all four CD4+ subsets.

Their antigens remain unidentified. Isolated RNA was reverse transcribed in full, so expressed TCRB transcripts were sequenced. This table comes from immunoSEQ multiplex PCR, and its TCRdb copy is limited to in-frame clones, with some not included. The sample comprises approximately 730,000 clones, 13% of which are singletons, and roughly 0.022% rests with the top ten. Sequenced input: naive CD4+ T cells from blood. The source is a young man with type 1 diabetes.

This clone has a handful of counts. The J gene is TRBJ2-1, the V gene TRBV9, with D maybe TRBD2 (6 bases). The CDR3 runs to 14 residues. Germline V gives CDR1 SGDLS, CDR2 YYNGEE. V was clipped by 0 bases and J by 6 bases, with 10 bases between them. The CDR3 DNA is TGTGCCAGCAGCGTAGGGCTAGCGAGCAATGAGCAGTTCTTC. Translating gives CASSVGLASNEQFF.

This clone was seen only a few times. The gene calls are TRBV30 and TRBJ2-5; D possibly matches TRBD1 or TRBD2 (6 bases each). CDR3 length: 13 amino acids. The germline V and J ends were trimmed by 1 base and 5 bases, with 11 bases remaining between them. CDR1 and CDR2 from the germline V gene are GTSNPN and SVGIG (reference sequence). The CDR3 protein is CAWSGRGRETQYF. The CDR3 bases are TGTGCCTGGAGTGGCCGGGGGCGGGAGACCCAGTACTTC.

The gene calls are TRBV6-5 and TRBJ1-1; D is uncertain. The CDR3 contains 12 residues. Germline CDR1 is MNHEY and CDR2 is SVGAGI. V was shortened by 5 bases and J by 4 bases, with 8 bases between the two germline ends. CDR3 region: CASSEESTEAFF. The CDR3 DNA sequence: TGTGCCAGCAGTGAAGAGAGCACTGAAGCTTTCTTT.

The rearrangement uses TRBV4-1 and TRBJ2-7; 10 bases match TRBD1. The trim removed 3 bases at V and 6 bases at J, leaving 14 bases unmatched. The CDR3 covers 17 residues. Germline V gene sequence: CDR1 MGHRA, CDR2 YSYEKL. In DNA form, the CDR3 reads TGCGCCAGCAGCCAGGAAACAGACAGGGGGCCACTGAGCGAGCAGTACTTC. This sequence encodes CASSQETDRGPLSEQYF.

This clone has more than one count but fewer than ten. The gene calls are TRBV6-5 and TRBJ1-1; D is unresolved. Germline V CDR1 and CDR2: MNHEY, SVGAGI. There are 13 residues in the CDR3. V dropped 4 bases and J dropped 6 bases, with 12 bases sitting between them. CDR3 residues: CASSFGNDAEAFF. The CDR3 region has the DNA TGTGCCAGCAGTTTCGGAAACGACGCTGAAGCTTTCTTT.

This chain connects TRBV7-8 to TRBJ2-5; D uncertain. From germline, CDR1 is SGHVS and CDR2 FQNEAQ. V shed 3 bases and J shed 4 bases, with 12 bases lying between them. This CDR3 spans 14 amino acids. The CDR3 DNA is TGTGCCAGCAGCTTGTGGGCCCCGGGAGAGACCCAGTACTTC. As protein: CASSLWAPGETQYF.

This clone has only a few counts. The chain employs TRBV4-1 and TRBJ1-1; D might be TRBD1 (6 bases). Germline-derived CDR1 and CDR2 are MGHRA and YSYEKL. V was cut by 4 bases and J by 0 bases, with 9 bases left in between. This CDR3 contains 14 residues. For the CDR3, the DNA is TGCGCCAGCAGCCTGGGACATATGAACACTGAAGCTTTCTTT. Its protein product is CASSLGHMNTEAFF.

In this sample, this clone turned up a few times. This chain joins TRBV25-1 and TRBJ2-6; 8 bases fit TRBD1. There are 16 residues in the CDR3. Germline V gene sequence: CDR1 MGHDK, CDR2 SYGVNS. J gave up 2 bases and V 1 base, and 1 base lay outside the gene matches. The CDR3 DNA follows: TGTGCCAGCAGTGAATCGACAGGGGCTGGGGCCAACGTCCTGACTTTC. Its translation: CASSESTGAGANVLTF.